This TCR beta chain appears in the sequencing data of a study of shared clonotypes between healthy human individuals. The wider study: The plates for each donor numbered three CD4 naive, three CD4 memory, two CD8 naive and one CD8 memory.

CD45RO-negative, CCR7-positively selected cells formed the naive CD8 fraction, excluding terminally differentiated effector memory CD45RA+ cells. V gave up 4 bases and J gave up 4 bases; unmatched junction bases: 4. This CDR3 has 14 residues. Germline assignment: CDR1 MNHEY and CDR2 SMNVEV (reference sequence). Profiled with immunoSEQ multiplex PCR; TCRdb holds only in-frame clones, not every one. The sample yields about 2 million clones, about 95% seen once. About this clone: Other DNA sequences of this sample code for an identical CDR3.

Sequences were obtained from naive CD8+ T cells sorted from blood. This receptor was obtained from a man between 18 and 35 years old in good health. J is TRBJ2-7 and V is TRBV27; TRBD1 matches at 10 bases. In DNA form, the CDR3 reads TGTGCCAGCAGTTACAGGACAGGGGGGTACGAGCAGTACTTC. Translation gives CASSYRTGGYEQYF.